This TCR beta chain emerged from a study of PD-L1 blockade in urothelial cancer. Study information: Patients previously received 0 to 3 chemotherapy regimens. The study recovered a median of roughly 140,000 T cells per blood sample.

As concerns this clone: Its antigen remains unidentified.

TCRdb's copy holds only in-frame clones and misses some; the assay was immunoSEQ multiplex PCR. The repertoire includes over 100,000 clones, approximately 88% of them detected once, and roughly 3.2% sits in the top ten. Sample time point: pretreatment peripheral blood. Regarding the study as a whole: In blood at 3 weeks, tumor-associated clones expanded more among patients with durable benefit.

This receptor was obtained from a man aged 50 or older with urothelial cancer. The material sequenced was PBMCs, taken around atezolizumab (anti-PD-L1) treatment.

The CDR3 region has the DNA TGTGCCAGCAGTGCCCGCGCTGAAGCTTTCTTT. Translating gives CASSARAEAFF. The chain employs TRBV6-1 and TRBJ1-1; D not resolved. Germline-derived CDR1 and CDR2 are MNHNS and SASEGT. The CDR3 spans 11 residues. V was pared by 4 bases and J by 6 bases, with 6 bases between.